These 2 T cell receptor beta chains originate from one sample sequenced in a study of blood T cell repertoires in COVID-19. Repertoires were generated with immunoSEQ multiplex PCR, while TCRdb's copy carries only in-frame clones and drops some. The sample consists of a few hundred thousand clones, around 80% of them appearing once. Material for sequencing was peripheral blood. These receptors originate from a woman between 45 and 60 years old with acute or convalescent COVID-19.

The chain couples TRBV7-2 to TRBJ1-2, with D possibly being TRBD1 (6 bases). The CDR3 totals 13 residues. CDR1 is SGHTA and CDR2 is FQGNSA in the germline V gene. V was shortened by 4 bases and J by 8 bases, with 14 bases between the two germline ends. This chain's CDR3 is CASSSLQGLGYTF. For the CDR3, the DNA is TGTGCCAGCAGCTCCTTACAGGGATTGGGCTACACCTTC.

V and J are TRBV10-3 and TRBJ1-2; TRBD1 matches 8 bases. CDR1 is ENHRY, CDR2 SYGVKD, per germline. The CDR3 covers 12 residues. With 3 bases clipped from V and 7 bases from J, the junction kept 1 base outside the gene matches. CDR3 sequence: CAISEGTGGYTF. CDR3 sequence (DNA): TGTGCCATCAGTGAAGGGACAGGTGGCTACACCTTC.